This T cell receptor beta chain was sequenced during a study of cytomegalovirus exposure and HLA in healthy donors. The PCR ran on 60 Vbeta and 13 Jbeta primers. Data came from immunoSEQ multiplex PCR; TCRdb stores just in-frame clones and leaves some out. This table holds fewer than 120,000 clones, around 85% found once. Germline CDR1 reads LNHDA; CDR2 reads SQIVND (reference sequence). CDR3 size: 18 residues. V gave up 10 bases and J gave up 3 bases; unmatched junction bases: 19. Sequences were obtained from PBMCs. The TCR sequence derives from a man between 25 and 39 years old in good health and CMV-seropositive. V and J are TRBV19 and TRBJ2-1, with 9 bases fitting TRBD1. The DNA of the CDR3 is TGTGCCACCAAACCCGGGGACAGGGACTGGGCCTTCTACAATGAGCAGTTCTTC. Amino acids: CATKPGDRDWAFYNEQFF. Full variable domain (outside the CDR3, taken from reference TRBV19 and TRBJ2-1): DGGITQSPKYLFRKEGQNVTLSCEQNLNHDAMYWYRQDPGQGLRLIYYSQIVNDFQKGDIAEGYSVSREKKESFPLTVTSAQKNPTAFYLCATKPGDRDWAFYNEQFFGPGTRLTVL.